This TCR beta chain was sequenced for a study of shared clonotypes between healthy human individuals (dated by TCRdb to 2020 to 2022). Regarding the complete study: The cohort included three men and a couple of women between 18 and 49 years of age. Libraries were prepared and TCR repertoires were sequenced by different laboratories using diverse techniques, in order to increase sequencing depth and limit assay-specific biases. The study deeply sequenced blood TCR repertoires of five healthy adults to estimate repertoire size and the extent of clonotype sharing between individuals. Per donor, leukapheresis produced somewhere between about 0.8 and 9 billion PBMCs. Overall study outcomes, separate from this receptor: Sampling was limited to blood, and TCR repertoires in tissue likely differ from TCR repertoires in blood. Pairwise subsampling indicated that sequencing depth was expected to affect the degree of clonotype sharing among donors. The genetic and exposure-history diversity represented was limited by the small number of donors.

Comments on this clone: What this receptor recognizes is not known. Nothing much larger sits one base from this clone, and base qualities are not available.

Using the deep immunoSEQ assay, multiplex PCR amplified TCR CDR3 regions from genomic DNA. Extracted genomic DNA from each cell subset was distributed evenly across all wells of several immunoSEQ 96-well plates, and each plate was treated as a replicate. Each replicate PCR for unsorted PBMC received around 330 ng genomic DNA, equal to about 30,000 T cell genomes. Genomic DNA from unsorted PBMC was sequenced over ten immunoSEQ deep assay plates. Purified libraries were quantified with a Qubit 3.0 fluorometer, sized on a Bioanalyzer 2100, and re-quantified with the KAPA Library Quantification kit. A separate single-read 150-cycle Illumina NextSeq 550 flow cell was used to sequence each immunoSEQ 96-well plate. Per the original workflow: The immunoSEQ output contained only junctional sequences without quality scores, so filtering could not match that applied to full-length reads. To assign V/J genes and CDR3, sequences were annotated against IMGT germline references using PyIR, a Python wrapper for IgBLAST v1.9. Reads were removed for weak V/J assignments (E-value above 1e-6), missing CDR3, stop codons, out-of-frame junctions, or ambiguous translated residues. V3J clonotypes were defined as sequences sharing the same inferred V gene, J gene, and CDR3 amino acid sequence. The percentage overlap between two repertoires was calculated by dividing the number of shared unique clonotypes by the size of the smaller repertoire. RTK rarefaction, the Chao1 estimator, and Recon v2.1 estimates of unobserved clonotypes were used to assess repertoire richness. This is the immuneACCESS table as TCRdb keeps it, with only in-frame sequences that have V and J called. A part of the clones is gone; compared with another copy, unresolved V genes explain less than half, and the rest is unexplained. The V and J calls and clone size are taken from that table; D and trimming were inferred from the DNA. For this sample the table gives some 470,000 clones, of which 70% to 80% were detected only once. In total, the top ten clones hold over 10% of the sample.

Healthy HIV-negative adults with no recently reported acute infections or vaccinations were included as donors. All donors were Caucasian adults living in Nashville, Tennessee, USA. For unsorted samples, 75 million to 100 million PBMCs were counted and genomic DNA was extracted with the QIAamp DNA Blood Mini kit. Blood was collected by leukapheresis, and PBMCs were isolated by Ficoll-Histopaque density gradient centrifugation and then cryopreserved in liquid nitrogen vapor phase. Material: PBMCs. This TCR came from a woman in her 40s in good health. Some clones in this sample may be carry-over from other donors' samples.

The nucleotide sequence reads TGTGCCAGCAGCCAAGCGTGGACTAGCGGCAATGAGCAGTTCTTC. Translated, this gives CASSQAWTSGNEQFF. The chain is made from TRBV4-2 and TRBJ2-1; 10 bases in the junction line up with TRBD2. Via the germline V gene, CDR1 is LGHNA and CDR2 YNFKEQ. Trimmed from V: 1 base; trimmed from J: 6 bases; junction bases lacking a gene match: 3. Including cysteine and phenylalanine, the CDR3 has 15 amino acids. The retained sequence is limited to the CDR3, 45 bases, with the frame set at the first base.